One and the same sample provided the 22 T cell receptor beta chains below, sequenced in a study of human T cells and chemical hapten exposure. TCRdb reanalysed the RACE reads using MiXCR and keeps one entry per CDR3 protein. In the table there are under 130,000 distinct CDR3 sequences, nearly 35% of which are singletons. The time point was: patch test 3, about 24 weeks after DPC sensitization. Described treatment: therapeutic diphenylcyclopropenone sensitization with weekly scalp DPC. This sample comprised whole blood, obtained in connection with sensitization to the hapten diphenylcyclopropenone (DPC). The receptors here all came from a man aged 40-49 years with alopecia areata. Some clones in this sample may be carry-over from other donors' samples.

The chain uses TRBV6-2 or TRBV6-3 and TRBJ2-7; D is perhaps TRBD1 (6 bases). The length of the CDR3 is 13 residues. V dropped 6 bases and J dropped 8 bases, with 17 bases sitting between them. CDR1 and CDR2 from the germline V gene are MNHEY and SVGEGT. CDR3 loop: CASSPGQSGKQYV. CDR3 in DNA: TGTGCCAGCAGCCCAGGACAGTCTGGCAAGCAGTACGTC.

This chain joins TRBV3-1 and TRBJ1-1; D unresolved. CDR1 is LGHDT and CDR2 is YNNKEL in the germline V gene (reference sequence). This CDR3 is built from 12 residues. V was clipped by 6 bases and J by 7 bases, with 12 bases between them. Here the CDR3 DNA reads TGTGCCAGCAGTTCCCTTCGGGGTGAAGCTTTCTTT. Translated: CASSSLRGEAFF.

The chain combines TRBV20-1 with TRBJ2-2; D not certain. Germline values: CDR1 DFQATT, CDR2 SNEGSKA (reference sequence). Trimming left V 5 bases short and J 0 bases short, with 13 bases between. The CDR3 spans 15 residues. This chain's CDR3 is CSAPPGPSNTGELFF. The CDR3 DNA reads TGCAGTGCTCCTCCCGGACCCTCGAACACCGGGGAGCTGTTTTTT.

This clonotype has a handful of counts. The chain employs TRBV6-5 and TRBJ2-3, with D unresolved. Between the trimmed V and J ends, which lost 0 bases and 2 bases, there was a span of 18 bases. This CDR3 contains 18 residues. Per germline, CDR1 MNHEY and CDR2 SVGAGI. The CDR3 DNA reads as TGTGCCAGCAGTTACTCGATGGTTTGGCAGAAGCCCACAGATACGCAGTATTTT. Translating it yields CASSYSMVWQKPTDTQYF.

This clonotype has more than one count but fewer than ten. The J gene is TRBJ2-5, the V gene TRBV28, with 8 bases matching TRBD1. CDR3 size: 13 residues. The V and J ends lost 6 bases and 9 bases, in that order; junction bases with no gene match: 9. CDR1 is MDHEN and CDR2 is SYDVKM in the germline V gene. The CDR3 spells CASRTGQGQAQYF. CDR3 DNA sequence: TGTGCCAGCAGGACCGGACAGGGTCAGGCCCAGTACTTC.

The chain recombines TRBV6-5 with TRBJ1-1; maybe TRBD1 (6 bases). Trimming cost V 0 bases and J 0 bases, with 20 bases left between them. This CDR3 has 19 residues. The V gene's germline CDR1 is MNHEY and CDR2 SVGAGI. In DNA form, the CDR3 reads TGTGCCAGCAGTTACTCAGTAGGTAGGGGGTTGTTGGTGAACACTGAAGCTTTCTTT. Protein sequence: CASSYSVGRGLLVNTEAFF.

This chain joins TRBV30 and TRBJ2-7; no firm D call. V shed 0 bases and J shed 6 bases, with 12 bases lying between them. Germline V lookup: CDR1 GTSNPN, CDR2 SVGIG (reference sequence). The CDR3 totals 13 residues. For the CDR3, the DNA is TGTGCCTGGAGTGTACCGGGTCGGGCCGAGCAGTACGTC. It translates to CAWSVPGRAEQYV.

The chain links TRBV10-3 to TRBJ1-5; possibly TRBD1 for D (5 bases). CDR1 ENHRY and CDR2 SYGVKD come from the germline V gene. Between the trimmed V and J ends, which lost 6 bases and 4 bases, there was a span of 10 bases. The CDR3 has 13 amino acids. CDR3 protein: CAISPQENQPQHF. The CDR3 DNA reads TGTGCCATCAGCCCACAGGAAAATCAGCCCCAGCATTTT.

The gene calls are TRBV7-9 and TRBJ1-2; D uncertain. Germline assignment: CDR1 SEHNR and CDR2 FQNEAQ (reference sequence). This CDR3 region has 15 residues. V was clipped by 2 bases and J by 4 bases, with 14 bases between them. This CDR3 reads CASSLKQGDGYGYTF. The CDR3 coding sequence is TGTGCCAGCAGCTTAAAACAAGGTGACGGCTATGGCTACACCTTC.

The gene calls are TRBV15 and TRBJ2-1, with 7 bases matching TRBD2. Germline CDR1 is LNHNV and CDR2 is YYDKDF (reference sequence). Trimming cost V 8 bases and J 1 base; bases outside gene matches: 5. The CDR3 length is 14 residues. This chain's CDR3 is CATGPAGSYNEQFF. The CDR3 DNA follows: TGTGCCACCGGTCCAGCGGGGTCCTACAATGAGCAGTTCTTC.

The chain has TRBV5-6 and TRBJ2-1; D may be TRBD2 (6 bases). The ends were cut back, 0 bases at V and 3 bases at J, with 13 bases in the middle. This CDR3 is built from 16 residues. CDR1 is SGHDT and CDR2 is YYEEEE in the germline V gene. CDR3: CASSLGRARVYNEQFF. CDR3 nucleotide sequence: TGTGCCAGCAGCTTGGGGAGGGCTAGAGTCTACAATGAGCAGTTCTTC.

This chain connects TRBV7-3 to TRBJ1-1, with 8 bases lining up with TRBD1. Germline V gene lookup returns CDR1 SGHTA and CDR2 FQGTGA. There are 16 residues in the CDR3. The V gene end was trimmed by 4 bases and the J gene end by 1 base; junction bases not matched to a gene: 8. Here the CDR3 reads CASSSGPGTGNTEAFF. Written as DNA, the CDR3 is TGTGCCAGCAGCTCAGGTCCCGGGACAGGGAACACTGAAGCTTTCTTT.

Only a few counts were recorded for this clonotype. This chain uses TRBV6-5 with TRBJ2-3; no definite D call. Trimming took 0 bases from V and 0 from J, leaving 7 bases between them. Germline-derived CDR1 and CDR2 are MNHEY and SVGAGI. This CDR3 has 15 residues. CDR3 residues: CASSYSGLSTDTQYF. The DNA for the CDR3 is TGTGCCAGCAGTTACTCGGGTCTCAGCACAGATACGCAGTATTTT.

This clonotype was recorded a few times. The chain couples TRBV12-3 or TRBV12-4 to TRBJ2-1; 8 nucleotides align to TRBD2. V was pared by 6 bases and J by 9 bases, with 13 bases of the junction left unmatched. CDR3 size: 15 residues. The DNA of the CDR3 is TGTGCCAGCAGATATGGGACTAGGGACCAGGGTGAGCAGTTCTTC. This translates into CASRYGTRDQGEQFF.

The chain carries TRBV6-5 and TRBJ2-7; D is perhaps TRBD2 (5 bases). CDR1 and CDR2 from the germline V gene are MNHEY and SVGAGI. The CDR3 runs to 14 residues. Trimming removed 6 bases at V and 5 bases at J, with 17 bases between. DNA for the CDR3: TGTGCCAGCAGCCCGGACCCAGCGGCCCACGAGCAGTACGTC. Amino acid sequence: CASSPDPAAHEQYV.

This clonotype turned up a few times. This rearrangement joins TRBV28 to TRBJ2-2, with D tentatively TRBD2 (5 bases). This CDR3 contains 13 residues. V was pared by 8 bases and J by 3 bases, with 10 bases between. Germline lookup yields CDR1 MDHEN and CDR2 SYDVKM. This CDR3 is CASGKEDTGELFF. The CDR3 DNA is TGTGCCAGCGGAAAGGAGGACACCGGGGAGCTGTTTTTT.

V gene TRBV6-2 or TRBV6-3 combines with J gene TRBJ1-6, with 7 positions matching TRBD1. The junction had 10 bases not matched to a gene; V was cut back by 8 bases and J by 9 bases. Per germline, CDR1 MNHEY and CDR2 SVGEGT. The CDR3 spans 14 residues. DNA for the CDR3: TGTGCCAGCTCTGCAGACAGGGTGGTTTCACCCCTCCACTTT. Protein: CASSADRVVSPLHF.

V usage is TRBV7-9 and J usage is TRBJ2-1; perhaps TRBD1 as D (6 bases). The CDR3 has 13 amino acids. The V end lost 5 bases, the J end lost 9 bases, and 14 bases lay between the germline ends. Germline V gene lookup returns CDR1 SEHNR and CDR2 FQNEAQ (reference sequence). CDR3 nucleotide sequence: TGTGCCAGCAGCCAGGGGTTGGCGGCTGAGCAGTTCTTC. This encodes CASSQGLAAEQFF.

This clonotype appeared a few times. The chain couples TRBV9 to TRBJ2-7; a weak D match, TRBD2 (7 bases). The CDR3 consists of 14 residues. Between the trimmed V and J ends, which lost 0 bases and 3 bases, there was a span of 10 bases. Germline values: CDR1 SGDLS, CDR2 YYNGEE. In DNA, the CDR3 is TGTGCCAGCAGCGTAGGGGAGGGGGGCTACGAGCAGTACTTC. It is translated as CASSVGEGGYEQYF.

The CDR3 loop reads CASSVARGHTGELFF. CDR3 in DNA: TGTGCCAGCAGCGTAGCTCGTGGCCACACCGGGGAGCTGTTTTTT. V usage is TRBV9 and J usage is TRBJ2-2; D is unclear. CDR1 and CDR2 from the germline V gene are SGDLS and YYNGEE. CDR3 length equals 15 residues. Deletions cut 0 bases from V and 3 bases from J, with 9 bases between. The whole variable domain, remainder taken from reference TRBV9 and TRBJ2-2, is DSGVTQTPKHLITATGQRVTLRCSPRSGDLSVYWYQQSLDQGLQFLIQYYNGEERAKGNILERFSAQQFPDLHSELNLSSLELGDSALYFCASSVARGHTGELFFGEGSRLTVL.

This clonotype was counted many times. CDR3 protein: CASSHGTGPYQETQYF. DNA of the CDR3: TGCGCCAGCAGCCACGGGACAGGTCCGTACCAAGAGACCCAGTACTTC. This chain uses TRBV4-1 with TRBJ2-5; the match to TRBD1 covers 8 bases. The CDR3 runs 16 residues. From germline, CDR1 is MGHRA and CDR2 YSYEKL. With 3 bases clipped from V and 0 bases from J, the junction kept 6 bases outside the gene matches.

The DNA of the CDR3 is TGTGCCAGCAGCGTAGTGGATAGCGGGGGCTCCTACGAGCAGTACTTC. Translated, it gives CASSVVDSGGSYEQYF. The gene calls are TRBV9 and TRBJ2-7; 9 bases agree with TRBD2. After removal of 0 bases from V and 0 bases from J, the junction contained 4 bases not matched to a gene. The CDR3 is 16 amino acids. The germline CDR1 and CDR2 sequences are SGDLS and YYNGEE.